This TCR beta chain was recorded in a study of CD8 T cells in ankylosing spondylitis. General study findings and limits: Ankylosing spondylitis blood appeared to carry a characteristic TCR beta motif of several highly homologous variants. In the blood and synovial fluid of reactive arthritis, some motif variants had been previously reported. Clones linked to the disease showed a CD8+ phenotype. They occurred at relatively low frequencies in peripheral blood. Disease-linked clones reportedly showed significant enrichment in matched ankylosing spondylitis synovial fluid.

The V gene lost 2 bases and the J gene lost 0 bases, with 11 bases spanning the gap. Germline CDR1 SGHDT, CDR2 YYEEEE. CDR3 length equals 15 residues. Comment on this clonotype: Antigen specificity is unknown.

Quantitative 5'-RACE was performed with molecular barcodes, and it yielded the TCR beta libraries. Each CDR3 protein is one row after TCRdb ran MiXCR on the 5' RACE reads. The table includes 500,000 to 550,000 distinct CDR3 sequences, roughly 13% detected once. The chain recombines TRBV5-6 with TRBJ2-5; D is unresolved. The source is a male donor with ankylosing spondylitis. Sequenced: blood, either unsorted or a sorted T cell fraction (not recorded which). CDR3 nucleotides: TGTGCCAGCAGCTTAAGAGTCCAGTACCAAGAGACCCAGTACTTC. Its protein product is CASSLRVQYQETQYF.